The rows below give T cell receptor beta chains drawn from one sample of a study of response to subunit inactivated influenza vaccine. TCRdb recomputed calls from the RT-PCR reads with MiXCR, one row per CDR3 protein. The sample lists hundreds of thousands of distinct CDR3 sequences, 15% to 19% occurring once. The sample consisted of PBMCs from blood, taken roughly 12 days after vaccination. These receptor sequences come from a man between 50 and 59 years old who received an inactivated influenza vaccine. Both conserved end residues are part of each CDR3. Fields, in order: J gene, V gene, clone size, D gene, CDR3 DNA, CDR3 protein. D genes are given only for firm matches. Size tells how often a clone was seen (once, few, many) or the class of an expanded clone, and some rows leave it out.

TRBJ2-2 | TRBV2 | . | . | TGTGCCAGCACCGACAGGACGGACACCGGGGAGCTGTTTTTT | CASTDRTDTGELFF
TRBJ2-5 | TRBV7-9 | . | TRBD2 | TGTGCCAGCAGGTCACGACTAGCGGGGGAACAAGAGACCCAGTACTTC | CASRSRLAGEQETQYF
TRBJ2-3 | TRBV9 | few | TRBD1 | TGTGCCAGCAGCCCCCACGGGGACAGGCCAGATACGCAGTATTTT | CASSPHGDRPDTQYF
TRBJ2-1 | TRBV7-9 | . | . | TGTGCCAGCACCCAACGGGAGGGGGCAGCTGAGCAGTTCTTC | CASTQREGAAEQFF
TRBJ1-1 | TRBV6-6 | few | . | TGTGCCAGCAACCCCAGGGGGAACACTGAAGCTTTCTTT | CASNPRGNTEAFF
TRBJ2-1 | TRBV5-1 | few | . | TGCGCCAGCAGCTTTTATGGGCAGGGGGGACGCAATGAGCAGTTCTTC | CASSFYGQGGRNEQFF
TRBJ2-7 | TRBV10-3 | . | TRBD2 | TGTGCCACCATTAGAGGACTAGCGGGGAACGAGCAGTACTTC | CATIRGLAGNEQYF
TRBJ1-6 | TRBV20-1 | few | TRBD1 | TGCAGTGCCCAGAGGTCAGGGGGGAATTCACCCCTCCACTTT | CSAQRSGGNSPLHF
TRBJ2-5 | TRBV10-3 | many | . | TGTGCCATCAGTGGAAGTACGCGGGAGACCCAGTACTTC | CAISGSTRETQYF
TRBJ2-1 | TRBV4-1 | few | . | TGCGCCAGCAGCCCGCGGGAAGGCAGAAGCTCCTACAATGAGCAGTTCTTC | CASSPREGRSSYNEQFF
TRBJ1-1 | TRBV7-9 | few | . | TGTGCCAGCAGATTTCTGGGACGGCTGAACACTGAAGCTTTCTTT | CASRFLGRLNTEAFF
TRBJ2-1 | TRBV6-2/TRBV6-3 | many | . | TGTGCCAGCCGGACCGCCGAGGGGGGATACAATGAGCAGTTCTTC | CASRTAEGGYNEQFF